This TCR beta chain was identified during a study of T cell responses to AZD1222 COVID-19 vaccine. General study points: Increases in Spike-specific TCR breadth and depth were seen after two AZD1222 doses. Baseline serology detected seropositivity in only 5 or 6 AZD1222 recipients.

This CDR3 is built from 14 residues. V was trimmed by 5 bases and J by 3 bases, leaving 13 bases between them. The V gene's germline CDR1 is SEHNR and CDR2 FQNEAQ (reference sequence). Assay used: immunoSEQ multiplex PCR; TCRdb lists only in-frame clones, some missing. The sample consists of over 150,000 clones, around 88% of them appearing once. Notes on this clone: The antigen remains undetermined.

The sample in question was peripheral blood, obtained 28 days after the second AZD1222 dose. The chain couples TRBV7-9 to TRBJ1-2; D is unclear. The receptor comes from an adult who received the AZD1222 COVID-19 vaccine. The CDR3 nucleotides are TGTGCCAGCAGCCACGGGAACAGTCACTATGGCTACACCTTC. This encodes CASSHGNSHYGYTF.